The source of this T cell receptor beta chain is a study of cytomegalovirus exposure and HLA in healthy donors. Study-wide findings and caveats: The study designated 150 to 200 TCR beta chains cytomegalovirus-associated. Productive status was seen about 87% or about 30% of the time for most TCR beta V segments in an earlier analysis.

Points on this clone: Its antigen is not identified.

The CDR3 consists of 15 residues. V was trimmed by 1 base and J by 0 bases, leaving 11 bases between them. CDR1 and CDR2 (germline): SGDLS, YYNGEE. Amplification used 60 Vbeta primers and 13 Jbeta primers. The repertoire was sequenced with immunoSEQ multiplex PCR; TCRdb's copy has only in-frame clones and lacks some. This sample has some 130,000 clones; 80% occur once, and the top ten carry 2.2%. The chain carries TRBV9 and TRBJ2-7; D is uncertain. The sample taken for sequencing was PBMCs. The receptor was isolated from a man under 40 in good health and CMV-seronegative. The CDR3 DNA sequence: TGTGCCAGCAGCGTACTAGTAGGCCGCTCCTACGAGCAGTACTTC. Protein sequence: CASSVLVGRSYEQYF.